Following are 25 T cell receptor beta chains from one sample sequenced in a study of OX40 agonist ivuxolimab in advanced cancers. Sequencing was performed with immunoSEQ multiplex PCR; in TCRdb, only in-frame clones are kept and a portion is missing. Of roughly 50,000 clones in the sample, more than 85% were seen once. Material: CD4+ or CD8+ T cells sorted from blood, obtained in a trial of the OX40 agonist ivuxolimab. The receptors were sampled from an adult with an advanced solid tumor such as melanoma, head and neck, liver or kidney cancer.

V is TRBV2 and J is TRBJ1-1; D may be TRBD1 (5 bases). Germline V gene sequence: CDR1 SNHLY, CDR2 FYNNEI. CDR3 size: 16 residues. Trimming shortened V by 0 bases and J by 1 base, and 12 bases separated the two germline ends. For the CDR3, the DNA is TGTGCCAGCAGTGAAGCGCTCCCGACAGAGAACACTGAAGCTTTCTTT. Translation gives CASSEALPTENTEAFF.

The chain uses TRBV10-3 and TRBJ1-1, with 9 bases aligning to TRBD1. From germline, CDR1 is ENHRY and CDR2 SYGVKD. V was pared by 0 bases and J by 2 bases, with 16 bases of the junction left unmatched. There are 20 residues in the CDR3. The CDR3 sequence: CAISESQPGTGIILNTEAFF. DNA of the CDR3: TGTGCCATCAGTGAGTCGCAGCCTGGGACAGGGATAATTTTAAACACTGAAGCTTTCTTT.

The V gene is TRBV28, the J gene TRBJ1-1; no clear D gene. Germline-derived CDR1 and CDR2 are MDHEN and SYDVKM. CDR3 length: 14 amino acids. With 4 bases removed from V and 5 bases from J, the gap between germline ends came to 14 bases. The CDR3 here is CASSSAGLRTEAFF. As DNA, the CDR3 is TGTGCCAGCAGTTCGGCAGGCCTAAGGACTGAAGCTTTCTTT.

The J gene is TRBJ1-4, the V gene TRBV30, with D possibly TRBD1 on 5 matching bases. The CDR3 sequence is 13 residues long. V lost 3 bases, J lost 8 bases, and 13 bases lay in between. Germline V gene sequence: CDR1 GTSNPN, CDR2 SVGIG (reference sequence). The CDR3 spells CAWSPDHREKLFF. CDR3 in DNA: TGTGCCTGGAGCCCAGACCACAGGGAAAAACTGTTTTTT.

The V call is TRBV27, the J call TRBJ1-1; tentative D call: TRBD1 (5 bases). Germline values: CDR1 MNHEY, CDR2 SMNVEV (reference sequence). CDR3 length equals 15 residues. V was pared by 0 bases and J by 5 bases, with 13 bases between. The CDR3 region is CASSLSTQGGTEAFF. The CDR3 DNA is TGTGCCAGCAGTTTATCGACTCAGGGAGGAACTGAAGCTTTCTTT.

V and J are TRBV11-3 and TRBJ2-7, with D perhaps matching TRBD2 (5 bases). The germline gives CDR1 SGHNT, CDR2 YENEEA. The CDR3 is 13 residues long. The ends were cut back, 4 bases at V and 3 bases at J, with 10 bases in the middle. The CDR3 spells CASSSGLDYEQYF. DNA for the CDR3: TGTGCCAGCAGCTCCGGACTGGACTACGAGCAGTACTTC.

The rearrangement joins TRBV2 to TRBJ1-2; D is undetermined. V lost 7 bases and J lost 6, with 21 bases in between. Per the germline V gene, CDR1 is SNHLY and CDR2 is FYNNEI. The CDR3 length is 15 residues. CDR3 sequence: CASTLREAEEDGYTF. The CDR3 bases are TGTGCCAGCACCCTAAGAGAGGCGGAGGAGGATGGCTACACCTTC. The full variable domain, with the rest looked up from reference TRBV2 and TRBJ1-2, is EPEVTQTPSHQVTQMGQEVILRCVPISNHLYFYWYRQILGQKVEFLVSFYNNEISEKSEIFDDQFSVERPDGSNFTLKIRSTKLEDSAMYFCASTLREAEEDGYTFGSGTRLTVV.

The V and J genes are TRBV7-8 and TRBJ1-1; 8 bases line up with TRBD1. Germline assignment: CDR1 SGHVS and CDR2 FQNEAQ. Losses at the gene ends were 8 bases for V and 0 bases for J; bases not matched to a gene: 2. The CDR3 is 13 amino acids. CDR3 residues: CASQGAMNTEAFF. In DNA form, the CDR3 reads TGTGCCAGCCAGGGGGCCATGAACACTGAAGCTTTCTTT.

The rearrangement joins TRBV11-3 to TRBJ1-1, with D hard to call. This CDR3 region has 13 residues. From germline, CDR1 is SGHNT and CDR2 YENEEA. V was pared by 3 bases and J by 3 bases, with 8 bases between. The CDR3 loop reads CASSFPGHTEAFF. The CDR3 coding sequence is TGTGCCAGCAGCTTCCCTGGGCACACTGAAGCTTTCTTT.

This sequence joins TRBV5-8 and TRBJ1-2, with a tentative D call TRBD1 (5 bases). Looked up from germline, CDR1 is SGHTS and CDR2 is YDEGEE. The CDR3 totals 17 residues. Trimming removed 6 bases at V and 0 bases at J, with 21 bases between. CDR3 region: CASTQPTYRSTNYGYTF. CDR3 bases: TGTGCCAGCACTCAACCTACTTACAGGAGTACTAACTATGGCTACACCTTC.

This clone was detected a few times. This chain links TRBV28 with TRBJ2-1, with D tentatively TRBD1 or TRBD2 (6 bases each). The CDR3 consists of 13 residues. Germline V CDR1 and CDR2: MDHEN, SYDVKM. Trimming pared 8 bases from V and 7 bases from J, leaving 15 bases between. CDR3 bases: TGTGCCAGCGCTCTAAGAGGGGGGAATGAGCAGTTCTTC. Residues: CASALRGGNEQFF.

The V call is TRBV4-3, the J call TRBJ2-1, with 10 bases lining up with TRBD2. Trimming cost V 2 bases and J 4 bases; bases outside gene matches: 8. In germline, CDR1 is LGHNA, CDR2 YSLEER. The CDR3 runs to 17 residues. CDR3 amino acids: CASSQTQAGGVYNEQFF. The CDR3 nucleotides read TGCGCCAGCAGCCAAACCCAAGCGGGAGGGGTATACAATGAGCAGTTCTTC.

This chain's CDR3 is CASSSETGSDNEQFF. CDR3 coding DNA: TGTGCCAGCAGTTCCGAGACAGGGTCTGACAATGAGCAGTTCTTC. The chain employs TRBV6-5 and TRBJ2-1, with 7 bases lining up with TRBD1. Germline lookup yields CDR1 MNHEY and CDR2 SVGAGI. V lost 4 bases to trimming and J lost 5 bases; unmatched junction nucleotides: 8. This CDR3 is 15 amino acids long.

This clone occurred once. The chain has TRBV27 and TRBJ1-1; the D gene is possibly TRBD1 (5 bases). V was shortened by 3 bases and J by 4 bases, with 18 bases between the two germline ends. The CDR3 extends over 16 amino acids. CDR1 is MNHEY, CDR2 SMNVEV, per germline (reference sequence). CDR3 DNA sequence: TGTGCCAGCAGTTTCCACCCTGACAGACTAGGCACTGAAGCTTTCTTT. Residues: CASSFHPDRLGTEAFF.

V is TRBV27 and J is TRBJ2-7; the D is unclear. V was trimmed by 6 bases and J by 3 bases, leaving 12 bases between them. Germline lookup yields CDR1 MNHEY and CDR2 SMNVEV (reference sequence). The CDR3 has 13 amino acids. The CDR3 loop reads CASSPSQVYEQYF. The CDR3 bases are TGTGCCAGCAGCCCCTCCCAGGTCTACGAGCAGTACTTC.

The genes are TRBV7-9 and TRBJ2-5; D possibly corresponds to TRBD1 (5 bases). This CDR3 spans 12 amino acids. Per the germline V gene, CDR1 is SEHNR and CDR2 is FQNEAQ (reference sequence). The V end was cut by 5 bases, the J end by 11 bases, with 15 bases between. CDR3 protein: CASSPTGVVQYF. CDR3 nucleotides: TGTGCCAGCAGCCCTACAGGAGTCGTGCAGTACTTC.

The V gene is TRBV7-2, the J gene TRBJ2-5; TRBD1 might be the D (5 bases). V lost 6 bases and J lost 5, with 10 bases in between. This CDR3 comprises 12 residues. Germline V gene lookup returns CDR1 SGHTA and CDR2 FQGNSA. CDR3: CASSPPGETQYF. CDR3 DNA: TGTGCCAGCAGTCCCCCAGGGGAGACCCAGTACTTC.

The chain is built from TRBV5-4 and TRBJ2-7; D is uncertain. CDR3 size: 14 residues. V lost 4 bases, J lost 7 bases, and 18 bases lay in between. Germline assignment: CDR1 SGHNT and CDR2 YYREEE (reference sequence). The CDR3 region is CASSVELAIEEQYF. The CDR3 coding sequence is TGTGCCAGCAGCGTCGAATTGGCGATCGAGGAGCAGTACTTC.

The gene calls are TRBV9 and TRBJ1-3, with D uncertain. Germline CDR1 is SGDLS and CDR2 is YYNGEE. The CDR3 consists of 12 residues. Trimming took 5 bases from V and 0 from J, leaving 3 bases between them. CDR3 loop: CASSFSGNTIYF. The DNA for the CDR3 is TGTGCCAGCAGTTTCTCTGGAAACACCATATATTTT.

The V and J genes are TRBV27 and TRBJ2-5; 10 nucleotides match TRBD2. CDR1 is MNHEY and CDR2 is SMNVEV in the germline V gene (reference sequence). The CDR3 is 15 amino acids. The junction had 7 bases not matched to a gene; V was cut back by 7 bases and J by 2 bases. The CDR3: CASTEWTSGQETQYF. In DNA form, the CDR3 reads TGTGCCAGCACCGAGTGGACTAGCGGACAAGAGACCCAGTACTTC.

V and J are TRBV28 and TRBJ2-1; D is unclear. The germline CDR1 and CDR2 sequences are MDHEN and SYDVKM. With 7 bases removed from V and 6 bases from J, the gap between germline ends came to 16 bases. This CDR3 spans 14 amino acids. This CDR3 reads CASTPVVGSNEQFF. The DNA of the CDR3 is TGTGCCAGCACCCCGGTTGTAGGGTCCAATGAGCAGTTCTTC.

The chain carries TRBV7-6 and TRBJ2-7; no definite D call. V was trimmed by 4 bases and J by 0 bases, leaving 10 bases between them. CDR1 and CDR2 from the germline V gene are SGHVS and FNYEAQ. This CDR3 has 14 residues. The CDR3 sequence: CASSSLYGSYEQYF. CDR3 bases: TGTGCCAGCAGCTCCCTGTATGGCTCCTACGAGCAGTACTTC.

The chain joins TRBV5-6 to TRBJ2-1, with D unresolved. Trimming left V 5 bases short and J 8 bases short, with 11 bases between. CDR1 and CDR2 (germline): SGHDT, YYEEEE. There are 12 residues in the CDR3. The CDR3: CASSFTLDEQFF. The CDR3 nucleotides read TGTGCCAGCAGTTTTACCCTCGATGAGCAGTTCTTC.

The V and J genes are TRBV9 and TRBJ2-7; D is possibly TRBD1 (5 bases). There are 14 residues in the CDR3. The V and J ends lost 3 bases and 2 bases respectively, with 12 bases between them. Germline V lookup: CDR1 SGDLS, CDR2 YYNGEE. The CDR3 bases are TGTGCCAGCAGCGCCGACAGTCCCACCTACGAGCAGTACTTC. This encodes CASSADSPTYEQYF. Complete variable domain (other parts from reference TRBV9 and TRBJ2-7): DSGVTQTPKHLITATGQRVTLRCSPRSGDLSVYWYQQSLDQGLQFLIQYYNGEERAKGNILERFSAQQFPDLHSELNLSSLELGDSALYFCASSADSPTYEQYFGPGTRLTVT.

The J gene is TRBJ2-7, the V gene TRBV7-4; D gene unclear. Germline V gene data show CDR1 as SGHVT and CDR2 as SQSDAQ. Between the trimmed V and J ends, which lost 1 base and 0 bases, there was a span of 13 bases. This CDR3 has 16 amino acids. CDR3 coding DNA: TGTGCCAGCAGCTTAGGGAATATAGAGAGCTCCTACGAGCAGTACTTC. Protein product: CASSLGNIESSYEQYF.